What follows are 32 T cell receptor beta chains derived from one specimen sequenced in a study of OX40 agonist ivuxolimab in advanced cancers. TCRdb keeps only in-frame clones here, not all; method: immunoSEQ multiplex PCR. The sample has roughly 77,000 clones, roughly 92% seen once. The sequenced sample was CD4+ or CD8+ T cells sorted from blood, obtained in a trial of the OX40 agonist ivuxolimab. The receptor source for this set is an adult with an advanced solid tumor such as melanoma, head and neck, liver or kidney cancer.

The rearrangement links TRBV10-3 to TRBJ2-1; no firm D call. From germline, CDR1 is ENHRY and CDR2 SYGVKD. Trimming took 1 base from V and 2 from J, leaving 3 bases between them. There are 13 residues in the CDR3. The CDR3 sequence is CAISELPYNEQFF. As DNA, the CDR3 is TGTGCCATCAGTGAGTTACCCTACAATGAGCAGTTCTTC.

The chain carries TRBV7-9 and TRBJ2-5; 10 positions match TRBD1. After removal of 5 bases from V and 3 bases from J, the junction contained 9 bases not matched to a gene. The germline V gene has CDR1 SEHNR and CDR2 FQNEAQ (reference sequence). The CDR3 covers 16 residues. In DNA, the CDR3 is TGTGCCAGCAGCCCGCCGTGGGACAGGGGTGAAGAGACCCAGTACTTC. Protein product: CASSPPWDRGEETQYF.

A note on this clone: The same CDR3 is also encoded by other DNA sequences in this sample. The chain employs TRBV11-2 and TRBJ2-7; D uncertain. V was pared by 1 base and J by 4 bases, with 5 bases between. The germline gives CDR1 SGHAT, CDR2 FQNNGV. This CDR3 comprises 12 residues. CDR3 DNA sequence: TGTGCCAGCAGCTTAGGGAATTACGAGCAGTACTTC. It codes for CASSLGNYEQYF.

The CDR3 nucleotides are TGTGCCAGCAGTTTATGGGGGTCTGGCTCAGATACGCAGTATTTT. This sequence encodes CASSLWGSGSDTQYF. This chain joins TRBV27 and TRBJ2-3, with D possibly called TRBD1 or TRBD2 (5 bases each). This CDR3 is 15 amino acids long. Germline loops: CDR1 MNHEY, CDR2 SMNVEV (reference sequence). Deletions cut 1 base from V and 4 bases from J, with 12 bases between.

V gene TRBV4-3 combines with J gene TRBJ2-1, with TRBD1 matching over 9 bases. V was pared by 0 bases and J by 5 bases, with 14 bases of the junction left unmatched. Looked up from germline, CDR1 is LGHNA and CDR2 is YSLEER. CDR3 length equals 19 residues. The CDR3 DNA reads TGCGCCAGCAGCCAAGACGGCGCCCTCTCCGGGACAGGGCACAATGAGCAGTTCTTC. It specifies CASSQDGALSGTGHNEQFF.

Concerning this clone: Other DNA sequences in the same sample also yield this CDR3. The rearrangement uses TRBV11-2 and TRBJ1-2, with no clear D. V was clipped by 2 bases and J by 5 bases, with 6 bases between them. Germline V lookup: CDR1 SGHAT, CDR2 FQNNGV. This CDR3 comprises 12 residues. CDR3 sequence reads: CASSLSRYGYTF. DNA of the CDR3: TGTGCCAGCAGCTTATCTCGGTATGGCTACACCTTC.

The rearrangement uses TRBV30 and TRBJ2-6; D is perhaps TRBD1 (5 bases). Germline CDR1 is GTSNPN and CDR2 is SVGIG (reference sequence). Trimming cost V 7 bases and J 2 bases, with 15 bases left between them. This CDR3 is built from 15 residues. This CDR3 is CAFFGADPGANVLTF. CDR3 nucleotide sequence: TGTGCCTTCTTTGGGGCGGACCCTGGGGCCAACGTCCTGACTTTC.

The chain has TRBV19 and TRBJ1-5; 9 bases are shared with TRBD1. This CDR3 has 17 amino acids. With 6 bases clipped from V and 8 bases from J, the junction kept 17 bases outside the gene matches. In germline, CDR1 is LNHDA, CDR2 SQIVND (reference sequence). CDR3 coding DNA: TGTGCCAGTAGCACTCCCGGGACAGGGTTTTACGTCGAGCCCCAGCATTTT. Protein: CASSTPGTGFYVEPQHF.

The chain joins TRBV19 to TRBJ2-2, with 8 bases that match TRBD1. This CDR3 is built from 18 residues. The germline V gene has CDR1 LNHDA and CDR2 SQIVND (reference sequence). V dropped 3 bases and J dropped 3; count of bases not matched to a gene: 12. The DNA for the CDR3 is TGTGCCAGTAGTATTCCAGTCGCAGGGGGCCCATACACCGGGGAGCTGTTTTTT. This sequence encodes CASSIPVAGGPYTGELFF.

The chain uses TRBV13 and TRBJ2-7; 8 bases are a match to TRBD2. Trimming at V came to 4 bases and at J to 4 bases, leaving 12 bases not matched to a gene. CDR3 length equals 16 residues. Per germline, CDR1 PRHDT and CDR2 FYEKMQ (reference sequence). In DNA form, the CDR3 reads TGTGCCAGCAGCTCCGCTAGCGGGTCGGGGGTATACGAGCAGTACTTC. Encoded protein: CASSSASGSGVYEQYF.

The chain couples TRBV19 to TRBJ2-3; D unclear. Germline assignment: CDR1 LNHDA and CDR2 SQIVND (reference sequence). This CDR3 region has 13 residues. Trimming took off 11 bases at V and 5 bases at J, with 17 bases between the two ends. CDR3: CAARSSQRDTQYF. The CDR3 nucleotides are TGTGCCGCCCGGTCTTCGCAGCGAGATACGCAGTATTTT.

The chain recombines TRBV29-1 with TRBJ1-2; possibly TRBD1 for D (5 bases). The V gene lost 4 bases and the J gene lost 1 base, with 16 bases spanning the gap. The CDR3 is 15 residues long. Per germline, CDR1 SQVTM and CDR2 ANQGSEA. The CDR3 spells CSVVSYQGFNYGYTF. For the CDR3, the DNA is TGCAGCGTTGTCTCATACCAGGGCTTTAACTATGGCTACACCTTC.

This rearrangement joins TRBV9 to TRBJ1-3, with 7 bases lining up with TRBD1. The CDR3 sequence is 14 residues long. CDR1 is SGDLS and CDR2 is YYNGEE in the germline V gene. Trimming took 8 bases from V and 1 from J; bases not matched to a gene: 6. The chain's CDR3 is CASREGASGNTIYF. As DNA, the CDR3 is TGTGCCAGTCGGGAGGGGGCTTCTGGAAACACCATATATTTT.

The chain uses TRBV5-6 and TRBJ2-7; no clear D gene. Germline CDR1 reads SGHDT; CDR2 reads YYEEEE. V shed 0 bases and J shed 2 bases, with 12 bases lying between them. The CDR3 runs to 15 residues. The CDR3 DNA follows: TGTGCCAGCAGCTTGGGCTGGGGTTCTGCCTACGAGCAGTACTTC. It encodes CASSLGWGSAYEQYF. Full variable domain (outside the CDR3, taken from reference TRBV5-6 and TRBJ2-7): DAGVTQSPTHLIKTRGQQVTLRCSPKSGHDTVSWYQQALGQGPQFIFQYYEEEERQRGNFPDRFSGHQFPNYSSELNVNALLLGDSALYLCASSLGWGSAYEQYFGPGTRLTVT.

This chain joins TRBV19 and TRBJ2-7; tentatively, D is TRBD1 (6 bases). The germline V gene encodes CDR1 LNHDA and CDR2 SQIVND (reference sequence). The CDR3 loop spans 15 amino acids. V was pared by 5 bases and J by 3 bases, with 17 bases between. Here the CDR3 DNA reads TGTGCCAGTAGTCCACTCCGGGACACCTTCTACGAGCAGTACTTC. It translates to CASSPLRDTFYEQYF.

CDR3 nucleotide sequence: TGTGCCAGCAGTGGCGGAAACACCATATATTTT. Protein: CASSGGNTIYF. This rearrangement joins TRBV2 to TRBJ1-3; the D is unclear. The CDR3 is 11 residues long. In germline, CDR1 is SNHLY, CDR2 FYNNEI. The V end was cut by 4 bases, the J end by 4 bases, with 2 bases between.

The rearrangement joins TRBV13 to TRBJ2-3; 15 bases line up with TRBD2. This CDR3 region has 19 residues. The junction had 12 bases not matched to a gene; V was cut back by 4 bases and J by 4 bases. Germline CDR1 reads PRHDT; CDR2 reads FYEKMQ (reference sequence). This chain's CDR3 is CASSSGLAGGPKFADTQYF. CDR3 in DNA: TGTGCCAGCAGCTCCGGACTAGCGGGGGGGCCAAAGTTCGCAGATACGCAGTATTTT.

The V call is TRBV9, the J call TRBJ1-4; TRBD1 is a possible D gene (5 bases). CDR1 is SGDLS, CDR2 YYNGEE, per germline. Trimming shortened V by 0 bases and J by 6 bases, and 9 bases separated the two germline ends. This CDR3 has 14 amino acids. This chain's CDR3 is CASSVAGTHEKLFF. The CDR3 DNA sequence: TGTGCCAGCAGCGTAGCCGGGACTCATGAAAAACTGTTTTTT.

Concerning this clone: One end of the junction is discordant with germline, which a read error may explain. V is TRBV6-4 and J is TRBJ2-7, with 14 bases that match TRBD2. The CDR3 totals 15 residues. Germline CDR1 and CDR2: MRHNA and SNTAGT. The CDR3 spells CASSYSTSGGAEQYF. CDR3 DNA sequence: TGTGCCAGCAGTTACTCGACTAGCGGGGGGGCCGAGCAGTACTTC.

The rearrangement uses TRBV2 and TRBJ2-7; no clear D. The length of the CDR3 is 16 residues. V lost 6 bases and J lost 3, with 21 bases in between. Germline V lookup: CDR1 SNHLY, CDR2 FYNNEI. The CDR3 spells CASSPRTDPWSYEQYF. DNA of the CDR3: TGTGCCAGCAGCCCTCGGACGGACCCCTGGAGCTACGAGCAGTACTTC.

J is TRBJ1-1 and V is TRBV9; 8 nucleotides line up with TRBD1. CDR1 SGDLS and CDR2 YYNGEE come from the germline V gene. The junction had 11 bases not matched to a gene; V was cut back by 2 bases and J by 2 bases. The CDR3 spans 17 residues. The CDR3 DNA sequence: TGTGCCAGCAGCGTCGGACAGGGCACTAGAATTAACACTGAAGCTTTCTTT. As protein: CASSVGQGTRINTEAFF.

J is TRBJ2-2 and V is TRBV27, with D tentatively TRBD1 (5 bases). V was cut by 8 bases and J by 2 bases, with 12 bases left in between. Germline lookup yields CDR1 MNHEY and CDR2 SMNVEV (reference sequence). This CDR3 contains 14 residues. CDR3 protein: CASGLQVNTGELFF. The CDR3 DNA is TGTGCCAGCGGTCTACAGGTTAACACCGGGGAGCTGTTTTTT.

The CDR3 nucleotides read TGTGCCAGCAAAGAGGACAGCAGCAATCAGCCCCAGCATTTT. It encodes CASKEDSSNQPQHF. The chain uses TRBV2 and TRBJ1-5, with D possibly TRBD1 on 6 matching bases. Germline-derived CDR1 and CDR2 are SNHLY and FYNNEI. V was shortened by 7 bases and J by 1 base, with 11 bases between the two germline ends. This CDR3 region has 14 residues.

Only one count was recorded for this clone. The chain combines TRBV7-9 with TRBJ2-2, with TRBD1 matching 7 bases. The CDR3 spans 15 residues. V shed 5 bases and J 5 bases; nucleotides not matched to a gene: 8. Germline-derived CDR1 and CDR2 are SEHNR and FQNEAQ (reference sequence). CDR3 nucleotides: TGTGCCAGCAGCCCCTACAGGGGCGGGACCGGGGAGCTGTTTTTT. It yields the protein CASSPYRGGTGELFF.

The chain combines TRBV6-6 with TRBJ1-1; the D gene is possibly TRBD1 (5 bases). Germline lookup yields CDR1 MNHNY and CDR2 SVGAGI (reference sequence). There are 14 residues in the CDR3. V was trimmed by 0 bases and J by 3 bases, leaving 8 bases between them. CDR3 coding DNA: TGTGCCAGCAGTTACTCCCCGGGGGACACTGAAGCTTTCTTT. As protein: CASSYSPGDTEAFF.

The chain links TRBV7-6 to TRBJ2-7; 7 nucleotides line up with TRBD1. V lost 4 bases to trimming and J lost 4 bases; unmatched junction nucleotides: 10. The CDR3 spans 15 residues. The germline gives CDR1 SGHVS, CDR2 FNYEAQ. CDR3: CASSYPERGQYEQYF. CDR3 nucleotides: TGTGCCAGCAGCTACCCAGAGAGGGGGCAATACGAGCAGTACTTC.

The V call is TRBV7-9, the J call TRBJ2-2, with 9 nucleotides matching TRBD1. The J segment lost 7 bases and the V segment lost 1 base, leaving 4 bases of the junction unmatched. Germline V CDR1 and CDR2: SEHNR, FQNEAQ (reference sequence). The CDR3 consists of 15 residues. The CDR3 loop is CASSLDRGHVGELFF. Written as DNA, the CDR3 is TGTGCCAGCAGCTTAGACAGGGGGCATGTCGGGGAGCTGTTTTTT.

This chain uses TRBV7-9 with TRBJ2-7; maybe TRBD1 (5 bases). V was pared by 1 base and J by 3 bases, with 13 bases between. Per germline, CDR1 SEHNR and CDR2 FQNEAQ (reference sequence). This CDR3 comprises 15 residues. In nucleotides, the CDR3 is TGTGCCAGCAGCTTAGTAGAGACAGACCTCTACGAGCAGTACTTC. It translates to CASSLVETDLYEQYF.

CDR3 bases: TGTGCCACCAGCAAGGGGGGCGAGAATGAGCAGTTCTTC. Translation gives CATSKGGENEQFF. The chain couples TRBV15 to TRBJ2-1; tentatively, D is TRBD1 or TRBD2 (6 bases each). Trimming pared 4 bases from V and 7 bases from J, leaving 11 bases between. The CDR3 totals 13 residues. CDR1 and CDR2 (germline): LNHNV, YYDKDF (reference sequence).

This clone occurred a few times. The gene calls are TRBV5-3 and TRBJ1-2; D uncertain. TRBV5-3 is given ORF status, its function remaining uncertain. V dropped 0 bases and J dropped 3 bases, with 12 bases sitting between them. The CDR3 length is 15 residues. The CDR3 is CARSLARAWDYGYTF. In DNA form, the CDR3 reads TGTGCCAGAAGCTTGGCTCGGGCTTGGGACTATGGCTACACCTTC.

The chain joins TRBV14 to TRBJ1-1; maybe TRBD1 (6 bases). The V gene lost 1 base and the J gene lost 5 bases, with 11 bases spanning the gap. The CDR3 spans 14 residues. Germline lookup yields CDR1 SGHDN and CDR2 FVKESK. CDR3 DNA: TGTGCCAGCAGCCAAGCAGGGGAGGGGACTGAAGCTTTCTTT. It codes for CASSQAGEGTEAFF.

The V call is TRBV12-5, the J call TRBJ1-2; the match to TRBD1 covers 9 bases. J gave up 1 base and V 6 bases, and 9 bases lay outside the gene matches. Per the germline V gene, CDR1 is LGHNT and CDR2 is FRNRAP. The CDR3 consists of 16 residues. CDR3 sequence reads: CASGLPGTGLNYGYTF. CDR3 bases: TGTGCTAGTGGGCTTCCTGGGACAGGGCTTAACTATGGCTACACCTTC.